The present entry profiles one TCR beta chain with its context. RNA transcripts provided the source from which TCR beta CDR3 regions were amplified. When the TCR CDR3 underwent first-round RT-PCR, the HTBI primer set was used. TCRdb fed the multiplex PCR reads into MiXCR, producing one record per CDR3 protein. This sample has approximately 620,000 distinct CDR3 sequences; about a sixth occur once, and the top ten carry roughly 3.3%. Criteria for exclusion of patients were uncontrolled infection, other autoimmune disease, pregnancy or lactation. The sample belongs to a study of T cells in Graves' hyperthyroidism and ophthalmopathy. Trimming removed 2 bases from V and 7 bases from J, with 18 bases in between. The germline V gene has CDR1 MDHEN and CDR2 SYDVKM. CDR3 length: 17 amino acids.

The chain carries TRBV28 and TRBJ1-6, with a tentative D call TRBD1 (5 bases). The clonotype originates from a woman between 35 and 50 years old with Graves' ophthalmopathy. The source material was blood. The CDR3 spells CASSLLATRGDNSPLHF. The CDR3 nucleotides read TGTGCCAGCAGTTTACTTGCAACAAGGGGAGACAATTCACCCCTCCACTTT.